This is a list of T cell receptor beta chains from one sample in a study of T cells in Graves' hyperthyroidism and ophthalmopathy. Each CDR3 protein is one row after TCRdb ran MiXCR on the multiplex PCR reads. This table has around 250,000 distinct CDR3 sequences, roughly 15% appearing once. The source material was blood. The receptors derive from a woman between 40 and 55 years old with Graves' hyperthyroidism that later progressed to Graves' ophthalmopathy. Each CDR3 is given with its conserved first and last residue. A D gene is named only where the DNA matches it firmly. Clone size is given for some rows only: seen once, a few or many times, or a class if the clone is expanded.

V	J	size	D	CDR3	DNA
TRBV9	TRBJ2-6	many	.	CASSEDTLRALSGANVLTF	TGTGCCAGCAGCGAAGACACTCTCCGGGCCCTCTCTGGGGCCAACGTCCTGACTTTC
TRBV19	TRBJ1-3	.	.	CASSIDGRFGNTIYF	TGTGCCAGTAGTATAGACGGGAGATTCGGAAACACCATATATTTT
TRBV7-9	TRBJ2-1	many	.	CASSRGLVLYNEQFF	TGTGCCAGCAGCCGGGGACTGGTTTTATACAATGAGCAGTTCTTC
TRBV24-1	TRBJ2-3	many	.	CATSEGPRTGRKDTQYF	TGTGCCACCAGTGAAGGCCCCCGGACCGGGCGAAAAGATACGCAGTATTTT
TRBV2	TRBJ2-7	.	TRBD2	CASSVRLAGTSSYEQYF	TGTGCCAGCAGCGTAAGACTAGCGGGAACGAGCTCCTACGAGCAGTACTTC
TRBV30	TRBJ2-1	many	.	CAWSVQLRGLDEQFF	TGTGCCTGGAGTGTACAGTTGCGGGGCTTGGATGAGCAGTTCTTC
TRBV4-1	TRBJ2-5	few	.	CASSQLGGPTGLKETQYF	TGCGCCAGCAGCCAATTGGGGGGACCGACAGGGCTAAAAGAGACCCAGTACTTC
TRBV5-1	TRBJ1-1	.	.	CASSLRVGGTEAFF	TGCGCCAGCAGCTTGAGAGTGGGGGGCACTGAAGCTTTCTTT
TRBV5-6	TRBJ2-7	many	.	CASSRLVGEQYF	TGTGCCAGCAGCCGACTGGTTGGGGAGCAGTACTTC
TRBV4-1	TRBJ2-1	few	.	CASRTVLGEQFF	TGCGCCAGCAGGACTGTTTTGGGTGAGCAGTTCTTC
TRBV18	TRBJ2-3	few	.	CASSPLGTGPDTQYF	TGTGCCAGCTCCCCTCTTGGTACCGGGCCAGATACGCAGTATTTT
TRBV15	TRBJ2-1	.	TRBD1	CATSKGDRAYNEQFF	TGTGCCACCAGCAAAGGGGACAGGGCGTACAATGAGCAGTTCTTC
TRBV11-2	TRBJ2-1	many	.	CASSLGLGGGNGYNGQFF	TGTGCCAGCAGCTTAGGACTCGGAGGGGGTAACGGTTACAATGGGCAGTTCTTC
TRBV11-2	TRBJ1-1	many	.	CASSLVLAENTEAFF	TGTGCCAGCAGCTTAGTCCTGGCCGAGAACACTGAAGCTTTCTTT
TRBV2	TRBJ1-5	.	.	CASSEVKTGNDMMSNQPQHF	TGTGCCAGCAGTGAAGTTAAGACAGGCAACGACATGATGAGCAATCAGCCCCAGCATTTT
TRBV5-1	TRBJ2-5	many	.	CASSYSRGARETQYF	TGCGCCAGCAGCTACAGTCGAGGGGCCCGTGAGACCCAGTACTTC
TRBV5-8	TRBJ2-2	few	TRBD1	CASSSPRDSNTGELFF	TGTGCCAGCAGCTCCCCCCGGGACAGTAACACCGGGGAGCTGTTTTTT
TRBV28	TRBJ2-1	few	.	CASSLLLELSEQFF	TGTGCCAGCAGTTTATTACTAGAGTTGAGTGAGCAGTTCTTC
TRBV5-6	TRBJ1-4	many	.	CASSFTGTSNEKLFF	TGTGCCAGCAGCTTTACCGGGACATCTAATGAAAAACTGTTTTTT
TRBV11-2	TRBJ2-5	many	TRBD2	CASSLVLAGAETQYF	TGTGCCAGCAGCTTGGTACTAGCGGGAGCGGAGACCCAGTACTTC
TRBV28	TRBJ2-7	many	.	CASRTSSYEQYF	TGTGCCAGCAGGACCTCTTCCTACGAGCAGTACTTC
TRBV2	TRBJ2-3	many	.	CASSDSTDTQYF	TGTGCCAGCAGTGATTCTACAGATACGCAGTATTTT
TRBV29-1	TRBJ2-3	many	.	CSTRDKTRDTQYF	TGCAGCACCCGGGACAAGACTAGGGATACGCAGTATTTT
TRBV27	TRBJ2-2	.	TRBD1	CASSLLGQVYTGELFF	TGTGCCAGCAGTTTACTGGGACAGGTTTACACCGGGGAGCTGTTTTTT
TRBV10-3	TRBJ2-7	.	.	CAISASYEQYF	TGTGCCATCAGTGCGAGCTACGAGCAGTACTTC
TRBV24-1	TRBJ2-7	many	TRBD2	CATSVLAGAYYEQYF	TGTGCCACCAGTGTGCTAGCGGGAGCCTACTACGAGCAGTACTTC
TRBV3-1	TRBJ2-3	few	.	CASSQEPRYRTDTQYF	TGTGCCAGCAGCCAAGAACCGCGCTACCGCACAGATACGCAGTATTTT
TRBV6-1	TRBJ1-3	.	.	CASAGLNSGNTIYF	TGTGCCAGCGCAGGGCTCAACTCTGGAAACACCATATATTTT
TRBV9	TRBJ2-3	many	.	CASSAQSQAQYF	TGTGCCAGCAGCGCACAGAGCCAAGCGCAGTATTTT
TRBV3-1	TRBJ2-3	many	.	CASSQQLGTDTQYF	TGTGCCAGCAGCCAACAACTAGGAACAGATACGCAGTATTTT
TRBV2	TRBJ2-3	many	TRBD2	CASNAGLAGGSDTQYF	TGTGCCAGCAACGCGGGACTAGCGGGAGGGTCAGATACGCAGTATTTT
TRBV5-4	TRBJ2-7	.	.	CASSGGLYSYEQYF	TGTGCCAGCAGCGGCGGACTGTACTCCTACGAGCAGTACTTC
TRBV20-1	TRBJ2-3	many	.	CSARDLWGVTDTQYF	TGCAGTGCTAGAGATCTTTGGGGGGTCACAGATACGCAGTATTTT
TRBV28	TRBJ2-7	many	.	CASKNSHPKQYF	TGTGCCAGCAAAAACAGTCACCCGAAGCAGTACTTC
TRBV28	TRBJ1-1	.	.	CASSFELNQAFF	TGTGCCAGCAGTTTTGAGCTTAATCAAGCTTTCTTT
TRBV19	TRBJ2-7	many	TRBD2	CASRAGTSSYEQYF	TGTGCCAGTAGGGCCGGGACTAGCAGCTACGAGCAGTACTTC
TRBV15	TRBJ1-3	many	TRBD1	CATSRDQGDGNTIYF	TGTGCCACCAGCAGAGATCAGGGGGATGGAAACACCATATATTTT
TRBV28	TRBJ1-3	many	TRBD1	CASIQGGSGNTIYF	TGTGCCAGCATCCAGGGGGGCTCTGGAAACACCATATATTTT
TRBV20-1	TRBJ2-1	.	.	CSADMGTQFF	TGCAGTGCCGATATGGGGACGCAGTTCTTC
TRBV28	TRBJ2-1	many	.	CASSLDSLLNNEQFF	TGTGCCAGCAGTTTGGATTCCCTACTTAACAATGAGCAGTTCTTC
TRBV9	TRBJ2-7	.	.	CASSEQTGSGHYEQYF	TGTGCCAGCAGCGAACAAACCGGGAGCGGACACTACGAGCAGTACTTC
TRBV2	TRBJ1-5	many	.	CASSRGGVINQPQHF	TGTGCCAGCAGTAGGGGTGGGGTCATCAATCAGCCCCAGCATTTT
TRBV28	TRBJ2-7	many	.	CASSSVNPYEQYF	TGTGCCAGCAGTTCGGTAAATCCCTACGAGCAGTACTTC
TRBV6-5	TRBJ1-1	many	.	CASSLQGPTEAFF	TGTGCCAGCAGTTTACAGGGACCCACTGAAGCTTTCTTT
TRBV28	TRBJ2-1	.	.	CASSFFKGPGYNEQFF	TGTGCCAGCAGTTTTTTTAAGGGACCGGGCTACAATGAGCAGTTCTTC
TRBV5-4	TRBJ2-2	.	.	CASSLKSALTGELFF	TGTGCCAGCAGCTTGAAGTCAGCCCTGACCGGGGAGCTGTTTTTT
TRBV7-9	TRBJ1-2	many	.	CASAPANYGYTF	TGTGCCAGCGCCCCGGCGAACTATGGCTACACCTTC
TRBV5-5	TRBJ1-5	many	.	CASSLEGESNQPQHF	TGTGCCAGCAGCTTGGAAGGGGAGAGCAATCAGCCCCAGCATTTT
TRBV2	TRBJ2-2	many	TRBD1	CASTQGAGGTGELFF	TGTGCCAGCACCCAAGGGGCAGGGGGCACCGGGGAGCTGTTTTTT
TRBV5-4	TRBJ1-2	few	TRBD1	CASSPTGEAGYGYTF	TGTGCCAGCAGCCCGACAGGGGAAGCGGGTTATGGCTACACCTTC
TRBV28	TRBJ1-2	.	.	CASSPVGDTRNYGYTF	TGTGCCAGCAGTCCTGTGGGGGACACCCGAAACTATGGCTACACCTTC
TRBV28	TRBJ1-5	many	.	CASRGDRDYNQPQHF	TGTGCCAGCAGGGGGGATCGGGACTATAATCAGCCCCAGCATTTT
TRBV27	TRBJ1-1	.	.	CASRPVGGATEAFF	TGTGCCAGCAGACCTGTCGGGGGCGCGACTGAAGCTTTCTTT